Each of the 29 T cell receptor beta chains below was sequenced from the same sample in a study of T cells in Graves' hyperthyroidism and ophthalmopathy. RNA transcripts served as the template for amplifying TCR beta CDR3 regions. An initial round of RT-PCR targeting the TCR CDR3 relied on the HTBI primer set. TCRdb re-derived calls from the multiplex PCR reads in MiXCR, one entry per CDR3 protein. The repertoire holds fewer than 600,000 distinct CDR3 sequences, with 14% as singletons. Sequenced material: blood. Source of these receptors: a woman aged 35 to 49 with Graves' hyperthyroidism.

The table lists this clonotype with many counts. V is TRBV12-3 or TRBV12-4 and J is TRBJ2-1; D unclear. CDR3 length equals 12 residues. V lost 4 bases to trimming and J lost 5 bases, with 6 bases between them. CDR3 loop: CASSSRDNEQFF. In DNA, the CDR3 is TGTGCCAGCAGTTCTCGGGACAATGAGCAGTTCTTC.

CDR3 DNA: TGTGCCACCTCCTCCCCTAGCGGGAGTTACGAGCAGTACTTC. Its protein product is CATSSPSGSYEQYF. The V and J genes are TRBV24-1 and TRBJ2-7; 10 positions agree with TRBD2. Germline CDR1 reads KGHDR; CDR2 reads SFDVKD. There are 14 residues in the CDR3. J was trimmed by 4 bases and V by 9 bases; bases with no gene match: 8.

This sequence joins TRBV6-2 or TRBV6-3 and TRBJ2-4; D remains ambiguous. V lost 5 bases, J lost 1 base, and 9 bases lay in between. This CDR3 is built from 14 residues. The V gene's germline CDR1 is MNHEY and CDR2 SVGEGT. The CDR3 nucleotides are TGTGCCAGCAGTCATGACACCGCCAAAAACATTCAGTACTTC. The encoded protein is CASSHDTAKNIQYF.

Note on this clonotype: As the CDR3 is not closed by the conserved phenylalanine or tryptophan, this likely results from a read error. The chain couples TRBV27 to TRBJ2-7, with D possibly matching TRBD2 (5 bases). The CDR3 has 14 residues. Germline CDR1 is MNHEY and CDR2 is SMNVEV (reference sequence). The V end lost 2 bases, the J end lost 3 bases, and 11 bases lay between the germline ends. CDR3 sequence reads: CASSLGGPGYEQYL. The CDR3, as DNA: TGTGCCAGCAGTTTAGGAGGACCCGGCTACGAGCAGTACCTC.

This clonotype was seen repeatedly, ten times or more. The chain employs TRBV5-1 and TRBJ1-4; D is ambiguous. Germline assignment: CDR1 SGHRS and CDR2 YFSETQ. The CDR3 spans 15 residues. The germline V and J ends were trimmed by 5 bases and 1 base, with 12 bases remaining between them. CDR3 DNA: TGCGCCAGCAGTGTGGGGAGTTTAACTAATGAAAAACTGTTTTTT. Amino acids: CASSVGSLTNEKLFF.

Ten or more counts support this clonotype. This sequence joins TRBV28 and TRBJ1-2; 10 bases fit TRBD1. Germline V gene sequence: CDR1 MDHEN, CDR2 SYDVKM. J lost 5 bases, V lost 8 bases, and 11 bases had no gene match. The CDR3 has 15 amino acids. The CDR3 DNA is TGTGCCAGCGTCCGACAGGGGGCTTTTAGGTATGGCTACACCTTC. Protein: CASVRQGAFRYGYTF.

There are many counts of this clonotype. The chain carries TRBV27 and TRBJ1-1; TRBD1 is a possible D gene (5 bases). V lost 5 bases and J lost 2, with 12 bases in between. Germline lookup yields CDR1 MNHEY and CDR2 SMNVEV (reference sequence). CDR3 length: 14 residues. CDR3 in amino acids: CASSPRQLNTEAFF. The DNA for the CDR3 is TGTGCCAGCAGTCCCCGACAGCTCAACACTGAAGCTTTCTTT.

The chain employs TRBV25-1 and TRBJ2-2; TRBD2 aligns across 9 bases. Germline assignment: CDR1 MGHDK and CDR2 SYGVNS. After removal of 7 bases from V and 4 bases from J, the junction contained 7 bases not matched to a gene. The CDR3 loop spans 15 amino acids. The CDR3 nucleotides are TGTGCCAGCAACGCGGGAGGGCCCATCACCGGGGAGCTGTTTTTT. This codes for CASNAGGPITGELFF.

This clonotype was counted between two and nine times. The chain carries TRBV6-1 and TRBJ1-5; D might be TRBD1 (6 bases). Germline CDR1 is MNHNS and CDR2 is SASEGT. V lost 5 bases, J lost 0 bases, and 14 bases lay in between. The CDR3 runs to 16 residues. This CDR3 is CASSQTQGYSNQPQHF. The CDR3 DNA sequence: TGTGCCAGCAGTCAAACACAGGGCTATAGCAATCAGCCCCAGCATTTT.

This sequence joins TRBV7-9 and TRBJ2-5; D unresolved. CDR3 length: 14 residues. Trimming pared 1 base from V and 5 bases from J, leaving 11 bases between. Germline CDR1 and CDR2: SEHNR and FQNEAQ (reference sequence). CDR3 in DNA: TGTGCCAGCAGCTTAGATACAATCGCGGAGACCCAGTACTTC. It codes for CASSLDTIAETQYF.

This clonotype was seen at least ten times. The chain uses TRBV5-1 and TRBJ2-7; D is undetermined. The CDR3 runs to 13 residues. V was trimmed by 4 bases and J by 3 bases, leaving 11 bases between them. Germline V gene data show CDR1 as SGHRS and CDR2 as YFSETQ. The CDR3 loop reads CASSPMINYEQYF. The CDR3 coding sequence is TGCGCCAGCAGCCCCATGATCAACTACGAGCAGTACTTC.

The chain links TRBV7-9 to TRBJ2-7; D is uncertain. This CDR3 spans 13 amino acids. V was clipped by 5 bases and J by 1 base, with 9 bases between them. CDR1 SEHNR and CDR2 FQNEAQ come from the germline V gene (reference sequence). CDR3 sequence: CASSPGDSYEQYF. The CDR3 coding sequence is TGTGCCAGCAGCCCGGGTGATTCCTACGAGCAGTACTTC.

V usage is TRBV9 and J usage is TRBJ2-2; possible D gene TRBD1, 7 bases. V lost 4 bases, J lost 0 bases, and 13 bases lay in between. CDR1 is SGDLS, CDR2 YYNGEE, per germline. This CDR3 spans 16 amino acids. The CDR3 spells CASSPEGASNTGELFF. The CDR3 bases are TGTGCCAGCAGCCCGGAGGGGGCCTCGAACACCGGGGAGCTGTTTTTT.

The V gene is TRBV19, the J gene TRBJ2-1; 8 positions agree with TRBD2. Trimming at V came to 1 base and at J to 2 bases, leaving 7 bases not matched to a gene. This CDR3 has 17 amino acids. Germline lookup yields CDR1 LNHDA and CDR2 SQIVND (reference sequence). CDR3 protein: CASSIGTSGLTYNEQFF. Written as DNA, the CDR3 is TGTGCCAGTAGTATAGGCACTAGCGGCTTGACCTACAATGAGCAGTTCTTC.

This clonotype was recorded at least ten times. This chain joins TRBV28 and TRBJ1-2; 11 bases line up with TRBD1. Germline V gene lookup returns CDR1 MDHEN and CDR2 SYDVKM. The ends lost 2 bases at V and 4 bases at J; junction bases unmatched: 9. This CDR3 spans 17 amino acids. CDR3 DNA sequence: TGTGCCAGCAGTTTACCCGGACAGGGGGCGAAGAGCTATGGCTACACCTTC. The encoded protein is CASSLPGQGAKSYGYTF.

This clonotype was detected many times. The J gene is TRBJ2-1, the V gene TRBV2, with 7 bases fitting TRBD1. J lost 3 bases, V lost 7 bases, and 3 bases had no gene match. This CDR3 is 13 amino acids long. Germline V gene sequence: CDR1 SNHLY, CDR2 FYNNEI. The CDR3 spells CASTGTVYNEQFF. The CDR3 DNA sequence: TGTGCCAGCACCGGGACAGTCTACAATGAGCAGTTCTTC.

The chain uses TRBV5-5 and TRBJ1-2; TRBD1 matches at 8 bases. Germline V lookup: CDR1 SGHKS, CDR2 YYEKEE (reference sequence). The ends lost 0 bases at V and 8 bases at J; junction bases unmatched: 6. The CDR3 totals 14 residues. The CDR3 coding sequence is TGTGCCAGCAGCTTGGCGACAGGGGAAAGGGGCTACACCTTC. This codes for CASSLATGERGYTF.

Of note for this clonotype: At one end, the junction sequence differs from germline, possibly due to a read error. V gene TRBV7-8 combines with J gene TRBJ2-3, with D perhaps given as TRBD1 or TRBD2 (6 bases each). This CDR3 contains 16 residues. Germline V gene data show CDR1 as SGHVS and CDR2 as FQNEAQ. The CDR3 nucleotides are TGCGCCAGCAGCCAAGTGGTCGGGCTCGGGGGCGATACGCAGTATTTT. Encoded protein: CASSQVVGLGGDTQYF.

The V gene is TRBV3-1, the J gene TRBJ1-6; 9 bases are shared with TRBD1. This CDR3 comprises 15 residues. Germline CDR1 reads LGHDT; CDR2 reads YNNKEL (reference sequence). V dropped 4 bases and J dropped 10; count of bases not matched to a gene: 8. The CDR3 here is CASSPGQGLGSPLHF. The CDR3 nucleotides are TGTGCCAGCAGCCCGGGACAGGGCTTGGGATCACCCCTCCACTTT.

This clonotype was counted a few times. The chain recombines TRBV4-1 with TRBJ2-5, with 10 bases matching TRBD1. CDR1 MGHRA and CDR2 YSYEKL come from the germline V gene. The CDR3 is 15 amino acids. Trimming removed 1 base from V and 4 bases from J; junction bases left unmatched: 3. CDR3 protein: CASSQGQGARETQYF. The DNA for the CDR3 is TGCGCCAGCAGCCAAGGACAGGGGGCTCGAGAGACCCAGTACTTC.

This chain uses TRBV20-1 with TRBJ1-5; possible D gene TRBD1, 6 bases. This CDR3 is 14 amino acids long. V dropped 6 bases and J dropped 0 bases, with 12 bases sitting between them. CDR1 is DFQATT, CDR2 SNEGSKA, per germline (reference sequence). The CDR3 nucleotides are TGCAGTGCCAGGGGCACATATAGCAATCAGCCCCAGCATTTT. Translation: CSARGTYSNQPQHF.

The rearrangement uses TRBV27 and TRBJ1-4; D unclear. Trimming removed 11 bases from V and 7 bases from J, with 11 bases in between. In germline, CDR1 is MNHEY, CDR2 SMNVEV (reference sequence). The CDR3 runs to 11 residues. CDR3 sequence: CAGAIGEKLFF. CDR3 nucleotides: TGTGCCGGCGCCATAGGTGAAAAACTGTTTTTT.

This clonotype was counted many times. This chain connects TRBV11-2 to TRBJ1-1, with D uncertain. Germline CDR1 is SGHAT and CDR2 is FQNNGV. The V and J ends lost 2 bases and 0 bases respectively, with 7 bases between them. The CDR3 contains 14 residues. CDR3 residues: CASSLRALNTEAFF. CDR3 nucleotides: TGTGCCAGCAGCTTAAGGGCCTTGAACACTGAAGCTTTCTTT.

There are a few counts of this clonotype. CDR3 in DNA: TGTGCCAGCAGTTTAGTAATAACCGCGAAGAATTACGAGCAGTACTTC. It is translated as CASSLVITAKNYEQYF. The genes are TRBV28 and TRBJ2-7; D unresolved. Germline V gene sequence: CDR1 MDHEN, CDR2 SYDVKM. CDR3 length equals 16 residues. V lost 2 bases to trimming and J lost 4 bases, with 18 bases between them.

There are a few counts of this clonotype. The chain uses TRBV5-1 and TRBJ1-6; D is unresolved. The germline gives CDR1 SGHRS, CDR2 YFSETQ. V lost 2 bases and J 5 bases, leaving 11 bases between the germline ends. CDR3 size: 15 residues. CDR3 nucleotides: TGCGCCAGCAGCTTCGGACCCCAGAATAATTCACCCCTCCACTTT. Its protein is CASSFGPQNNSPLHF.

This clonotype was seen only a few times. The chain uses TRBV6-1 and TRBJ2-1; 8 bases agree with TRBD2. This CDR3 region has 14 residues. V trimming: 6 bases; J trimming: 10 bases; junction bases outside the gene matches: 11. Germline-derived CDR1 and CDR2 are MNHNS and SASEGT. DNA for the CDR3: TGTGCCAGCAGACCCGGGACTAGTCTGAGAGAGCAGTTCTTC. It translates to CASRPGTSLREQFF.

The chain combines TRBV6-5 with TRBJ1-3; no clear D. The germline V gene has CDR1 MNHEY and CDR2 SVGAGI. Deletions cut 6 bases from V and 0 bases from J, with 18 bases between. The CDR3 runs to 17 residues. The CDR3 sequence: CASSLTPDRYSGNTIYF. CDR3 coding DNA: TGTGCCAGCAGCCTCACACCCGACCGATACTCTGGAAACACCATATATTTT.

This chain uses TRBV5-1 with TRBJ2-1; the match to TRBD1 covers 7 bases. Germline V gives CDR1 SGHRS, CDR2 YFSETQ. The trim removed 0 bases at V and 4 bases at J, leaving 10 bases unmatched. CDR3 length: 17 amino acids. CDR3 sequence (DNA): TGCGCCAGCAGCTTGGGGGGCGGAGACAGGGCATACAATGAGCAGTTCTTC. This gives the protein CASSLGGGDRAYNEQFF.

By share of the sample, this clonotype is medium-sized. Here the CDR3 DNA reads TGCAGTGCTAGAGATGTAGCGCCTATACATAATGAGCAGTTCTTC. As protein: CSARDVAPIHNEQFF. This chain links TRBV20-1 with TRBJ2-1; possibly TRBD2 for D (5 bases). This CDR3 comprises 15 residues. Germline lookup yields CDR1 DFQATT and CDR2 SNEGSKA (reference sequence). V lost 0 bases to trimming and J lost 7 bases, with 16 bases between them.